Below are 4 T cell receptor beta chains sequenced from a single sample in a study of tumor and adjacent non-tumor tissue in lung cancer. A modified ARM-PCR protocol with three rounds of nested PCR amplified TCRbeta. TCRdb fed the multiplex PCR reads into MiXCR, producing one record per CDR3 protein. The data contain some 100,000 distinct CDR3 sequences, approximately 60% of them singletons. RNA was extracted from bulk tissue without any cell sorting. Distant lung tissue was collected more than 3 cm away from the tumor edge. Sequences were obtained from distant non-tumor lung tissue. Source of these receptors: a man under 40 with non-small cell lung cancer.

In regard to this clonotype: A clone one base away is much larger, so this may be a read error. This chain connects TRBV6-2 or TRBV6-3 to TRBJ1-5; TRBD1 aligns across 8 bases. The CDR3 is 14 residues long. CDR1 and CDR2 from the germline V gene are MNHEY and SVGEGT. CDR3 sequence reads: CASSLGQGYQPKHF. In nucleotides, the CDR3 is TGTGCCAGCAGTCTTGGACAGGGTTATCAGCCCAAGCATTTT.

About this clonotype: One base away lies a much larger clone, so this may be a sequencing read error. This chain joins TRBV12-3 or TRBV12-4 and TRBJ2-3, with 14 bases that match TRBD2. The CDR3 has 19 residues. The ends lost 6 bases at V and 2 bases at J; junction bases unmatched: 13. CDR3 loop: CASSSSQGLAGEYTDTQYF. The CDR3 DNA reads as TGTGCCAGCAGCTCTTCACAGGGACTAGCGGGAGAGTACACAGATACGCAGTATTTT.

This clonotype was counted between two and nine times. V and J are TRBV5-1 and TRBJ2-7; 8 bases are shared with TRBD2. Germline-derived CDR1 and CDR2 are SGHRS and YFSETQ. The CDR3 covers 15 residues. V lost 6 bases, J lost 8 bases, and 16 bases stayed unmatched. CDR3 sequence: CASTYDSGETGKQYF. CDR3 sequence (DNA): TGCGCCAGCACCTACGATAGCGGGGAGACGGGCAAGCAGTACTTC.

This clonotype showed up just a few times. The V gene is TRBV7-9, the J gene TRBJ2-7; 7 bases agree with TRBD1. Germline values: CDR1 SEHNR, CDR2 FQNEAQ (reference sequence). V trimming: 5 bases; J trimming: 6 bases; junction bases outside the gene matches: 4. The CDR3 length is 12 residues. CDR3 sequence (DNA): TGTGCCAGCAGCCAGACAGGGCTCGAGCAGTACTTC. Translating gives CASSQTGLEQYF.